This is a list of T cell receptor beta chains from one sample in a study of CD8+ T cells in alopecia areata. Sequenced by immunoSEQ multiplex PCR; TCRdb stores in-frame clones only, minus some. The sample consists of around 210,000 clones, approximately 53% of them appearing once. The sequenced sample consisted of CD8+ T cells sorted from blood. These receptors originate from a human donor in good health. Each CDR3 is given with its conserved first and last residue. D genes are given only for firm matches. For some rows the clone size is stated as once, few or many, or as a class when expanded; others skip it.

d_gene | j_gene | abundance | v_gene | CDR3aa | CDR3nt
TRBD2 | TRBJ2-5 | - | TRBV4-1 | CASSRTSGDETQYF | TGCGCCAGCAGCCGGACTAGCGGCGATGAGACCCAGTACTTC
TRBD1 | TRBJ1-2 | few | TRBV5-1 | CASSLGEGTENYGYTF | TGCGCCAGCAGCTTGGGCGAAGGGACAGAGAACTATGGCTACACCTTC
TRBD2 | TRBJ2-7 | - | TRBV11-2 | CASSYGRASGRQDEQYF | TGTGCCAGCAGCTACGGCCGGGCTAGCGGTCGCCAGGACGAGCAGTACTTC
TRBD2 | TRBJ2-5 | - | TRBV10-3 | CAISVGLAGTRETQYF | TGTGCCATCAGTGTGGGACTAGCGGGGACGAGGGAGACCCAGTACTTC
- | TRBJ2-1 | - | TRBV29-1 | CSVEGGYDEQFF | TGCAGCGTTGAAGGGGGCTACGATGAGCAGTTCTTC
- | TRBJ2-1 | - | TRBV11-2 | CASSAVRDEQFF | TGTGCCAGCAGCGCAGTCAGGGATGAGCAGTTCTTC
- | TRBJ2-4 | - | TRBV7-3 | CASSSTGLAKNIQYF | TGTGCCAGCAGCTCGACAGGTCTAGCCAAAAACATTCAGTACTTC
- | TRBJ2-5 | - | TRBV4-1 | CASSQVGARPGTQYF | TGCGCCAGCAGCCAAGTAGGAGCTAGACCGGGGACCCAGTACTTC
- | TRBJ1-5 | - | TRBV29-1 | CSVVQGFGQPQHF | TGCAGCGTCGTACAGGGATTTGGTCAGCCCCAGCATTTT
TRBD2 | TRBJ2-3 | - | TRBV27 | CASSQLAGGLDTQYF | TGTGCCAGCAGCCAACTAGCGGGGGGCCTAGATACGCAGTATTTT
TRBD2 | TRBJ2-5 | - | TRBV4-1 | CASSQSTTSGEETQYF | TGCGCCAGCAGCCAATCGACGACTAGCGGGGAAGAGACCCAGTACTTC
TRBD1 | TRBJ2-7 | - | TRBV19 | CASSMDRGPYEQYF | TGTGCCAGTAGTATGGACAGGGGGCCTTACGAGCAGTACTTC
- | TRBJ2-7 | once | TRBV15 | CATGDPHEQYF | TGTGCCACCGGCGACCCGCACGAGCAGTACTTC
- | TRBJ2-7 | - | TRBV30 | CAWSVVRYEQYF | TGTGCCTGGAGTGTTGTCCGTTACGAGCAGTACTTC
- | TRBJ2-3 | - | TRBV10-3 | CAISEFDSEFSDTQYF | TGTGCCATCAGTGAGTTCGATAGCGAGTTCTCAGATACGCAGTATTTT
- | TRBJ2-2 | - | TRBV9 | CASSVGTSRYGELFF | TGTGCCAGCAGCGTAGGGACATCGAGGTACGGGGAGCTGTTTTTT
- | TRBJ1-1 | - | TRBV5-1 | CASSLWVTGTEAFF | TGCGCCAGCAGCTTGTGGGTAACCGGGACTGAAGCTTTCTTT
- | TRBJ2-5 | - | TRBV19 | CASSPRQKQETQYF | TGTGCCAGTAGTCCGAGACAGAAACAAGAGACCCAGTACTTC
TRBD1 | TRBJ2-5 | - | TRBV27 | CASSDEGQAPQETQYF | TGTGCCAGCAGTGACGAGGGACAGGCTCCCCAAGAGACCCAGTACTTC
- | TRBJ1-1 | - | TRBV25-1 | CASSVGAGEAFF | TGTGCCAGCAGTGTGGGGGCCGGTGAAGCTTTCTTT
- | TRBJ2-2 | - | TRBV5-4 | CASSGETGTGELFF | TGTGCCAGCAGCGGAGAAACAGGGACCGGGGAGCTGTTTTTT
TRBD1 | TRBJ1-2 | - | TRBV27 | CASSSLGQGGYGYTF | TGTGCCAGCAGCTCCTTGGGACAGGGGGGATATGGCTACACCTTC
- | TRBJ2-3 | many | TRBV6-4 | CASSDSNGIDTQYF | TGTGCCAGCAGTGACTCGAACGGAATAGATACGCAGTATTTT
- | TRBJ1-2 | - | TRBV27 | CASSLSSLGIYTF | TGTGCCAGCAGTTTGTCCAGCCTGGGTATTTACACCTTC
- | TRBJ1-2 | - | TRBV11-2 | CASASRGNYGYTF | TGTGCCAGCGCTAGTAGGGGTAACTATGGCTACACCTTC
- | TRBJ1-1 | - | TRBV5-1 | CASSLRGIDTEAFF | TGCGCCAGCAGCTTGCGAGGGATAGACACTGAAGCTTTCTTT
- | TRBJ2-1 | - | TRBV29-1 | CSVGPNPSSYNEQFF | TGCAGCGTTGGACCTAACCCGAGCTCCTACAATGAGCAGTTCTTC
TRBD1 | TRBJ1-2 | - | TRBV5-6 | CASSLKGQGAYYGYTF | TGTGCCAGCAGCTTGAAGGGACAGGGGGCCTACTATGGCTACACCTTC
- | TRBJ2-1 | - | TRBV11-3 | CASSLDEAPYNEQFF | TGTGCCAGCAGCTTAGATGAGGCCCCCTACAATGAGCAGTTCTTC
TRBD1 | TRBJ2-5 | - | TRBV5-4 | CASSLRGQGGETQYF | TGTGCCAGCAGCTTGCGTGGACAGGGGGGGGAGACCCAGTACTTC
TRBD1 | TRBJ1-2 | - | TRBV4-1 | CASTSGQGEYGYTF | TGCGCCAGCACTTCGGGACAGGGGGAATATGGCTACACCTTC
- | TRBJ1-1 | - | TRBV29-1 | CSVDGLYTEAFF | TGCAGCGTTGACGGATTATACACTGAAGCTTTCTTT
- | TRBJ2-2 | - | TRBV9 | CASSGTGELFF | TGTGCCAGCAGCGGTACCGGGGAGCTGTTTTTT
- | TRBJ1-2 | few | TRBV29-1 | CSVEGSGQRYTF | TGCAGCGTTGAGGGCTCGGGCCAGCGCTACACCTTC
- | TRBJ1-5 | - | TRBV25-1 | CATSAAGVSNQPQHF | TGTGCCACCTCTGCAGCTGGGGTTAGCAATCAGCCCCAGCATTTT
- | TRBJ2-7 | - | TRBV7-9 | CASSLVAGVTYEQYF | TGTGCCAGCAGCCTAGTGGCTGGGGTTACCTACGAGCAGTACTTC
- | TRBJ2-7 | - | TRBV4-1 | CASSQDSADYEQYF | TGCGCCAGCAGCCAAGATTCTGCTGATTACGAGCAGTACTTC
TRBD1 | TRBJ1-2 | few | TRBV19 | CASQGQGYGYTF | TGTGCCAGCCAGGGACAGGGCTATGGCTACACCTTC
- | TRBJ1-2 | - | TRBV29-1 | CSVPTLHGYTF | TGCAGCGTTCCGACACTCCATGGCTACACCTTC
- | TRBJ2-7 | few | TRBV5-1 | CATFPGRCEQYF | TGCGCCACCTTCCCGGGTAGGTGCGAGCAGTACTTC
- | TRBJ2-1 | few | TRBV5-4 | CASSSPSPAYNEQFF | TGTGCCAGCAGCTCACCGTCCCCGGCCTACAATGAGCAGTTCTTC
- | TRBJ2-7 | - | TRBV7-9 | CASSPGFSYEQYF | TGTGCCAGCAGCCCCGGGTTTTCCTACGAGCAGTACTTC